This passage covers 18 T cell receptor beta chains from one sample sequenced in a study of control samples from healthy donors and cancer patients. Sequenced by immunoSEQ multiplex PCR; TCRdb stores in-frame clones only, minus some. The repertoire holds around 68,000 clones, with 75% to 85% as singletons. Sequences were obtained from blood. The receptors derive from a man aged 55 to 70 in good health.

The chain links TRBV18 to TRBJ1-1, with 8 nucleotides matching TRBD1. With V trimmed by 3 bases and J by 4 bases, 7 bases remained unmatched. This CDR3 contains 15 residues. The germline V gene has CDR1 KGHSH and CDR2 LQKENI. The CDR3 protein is CASSPVIQGVTEAFF. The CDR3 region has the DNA TGTGCCAGCTCACCTGTTATACAGGGGGTCACTGAAGCTTTCTTT.

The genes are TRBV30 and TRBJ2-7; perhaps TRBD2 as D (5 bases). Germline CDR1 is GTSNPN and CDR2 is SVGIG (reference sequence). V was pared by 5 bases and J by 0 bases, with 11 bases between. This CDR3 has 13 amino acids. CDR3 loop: CAWGDGLSYEQYF. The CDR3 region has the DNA TGTGCCTGGGGAGACGGACTCTCCTACGAGCAGTACTTC.

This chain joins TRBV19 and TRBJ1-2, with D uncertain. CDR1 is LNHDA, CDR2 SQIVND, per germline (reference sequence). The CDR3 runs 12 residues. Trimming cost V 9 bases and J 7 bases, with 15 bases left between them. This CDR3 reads CASETAVSGYTF. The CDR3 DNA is TGTGCCAGCGAGACGGCGGTTTCTGGCTACACCTTC. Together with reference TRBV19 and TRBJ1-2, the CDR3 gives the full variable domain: DGGITQSPKYLFRKEGQNVTLSCEQNLNHDAMYWYRQDPGQGLRLIYYSQIVNDFQKGDIAEGYSVSREKKESFPLTVTSAQKNPTAFYLCASETAVSGYTFGSGTRLTVV.

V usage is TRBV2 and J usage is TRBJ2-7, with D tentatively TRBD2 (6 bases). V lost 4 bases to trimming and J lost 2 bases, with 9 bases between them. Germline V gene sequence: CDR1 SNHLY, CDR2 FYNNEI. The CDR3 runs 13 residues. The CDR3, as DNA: TGTGCCAGCAGTGTGGAGGGAGCCTACGAGCAGTACTTC. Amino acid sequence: CASSVEGAYEQYF.

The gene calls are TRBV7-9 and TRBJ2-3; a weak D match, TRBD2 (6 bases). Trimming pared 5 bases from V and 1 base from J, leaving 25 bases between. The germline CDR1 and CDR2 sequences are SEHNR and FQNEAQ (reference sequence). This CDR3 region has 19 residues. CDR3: CASSRYMDAGPQGTDTQYF. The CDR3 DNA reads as TGTGCCAGCAGCCGATACATGGATGCGGGACCCCAGGGCACAGATACGCAGTATTTT.

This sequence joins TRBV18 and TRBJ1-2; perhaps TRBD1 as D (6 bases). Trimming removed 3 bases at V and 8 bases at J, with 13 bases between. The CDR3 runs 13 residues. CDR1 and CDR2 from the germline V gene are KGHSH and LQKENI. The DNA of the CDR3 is TGTGCCAGCTCACCGGACAGCCAAAACGGCTACACCTTC. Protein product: CASSPDSQNGYTF.

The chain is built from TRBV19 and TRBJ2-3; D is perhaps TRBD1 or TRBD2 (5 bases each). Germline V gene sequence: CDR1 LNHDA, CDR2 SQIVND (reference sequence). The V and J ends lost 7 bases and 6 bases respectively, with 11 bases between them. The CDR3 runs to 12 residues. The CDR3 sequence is CASNRGQDTQYF. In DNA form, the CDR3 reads TGTGCCAGTAATCGGGGCCAGGATACGCAGTATTTT.

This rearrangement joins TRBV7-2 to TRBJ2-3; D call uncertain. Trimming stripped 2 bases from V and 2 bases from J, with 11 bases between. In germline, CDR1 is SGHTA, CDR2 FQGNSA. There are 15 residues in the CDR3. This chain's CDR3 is CASSLTKTNTDTQYF. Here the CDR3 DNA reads TGTGCCAGCAGCTTAACGAAGACAAACACAGATACGCAGTATTTT.

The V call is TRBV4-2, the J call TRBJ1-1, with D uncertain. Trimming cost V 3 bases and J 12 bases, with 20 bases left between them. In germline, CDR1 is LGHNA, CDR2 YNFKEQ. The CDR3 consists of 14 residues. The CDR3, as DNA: TGTGCCAGCAGCCAGCCGGGATCTCATATGGCGCCTTTCTTT. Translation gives CASSQPGSHMAPFF.

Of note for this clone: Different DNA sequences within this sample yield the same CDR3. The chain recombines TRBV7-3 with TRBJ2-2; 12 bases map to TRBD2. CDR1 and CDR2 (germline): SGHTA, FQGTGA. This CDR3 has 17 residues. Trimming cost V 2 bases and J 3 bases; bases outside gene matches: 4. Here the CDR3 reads CASSLLAGGPDTGELFF. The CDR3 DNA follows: TGTGCCAGCAGCTTACTAGCGGGAGGGCCCGACACCGGGGAGCTGTTTTTT.

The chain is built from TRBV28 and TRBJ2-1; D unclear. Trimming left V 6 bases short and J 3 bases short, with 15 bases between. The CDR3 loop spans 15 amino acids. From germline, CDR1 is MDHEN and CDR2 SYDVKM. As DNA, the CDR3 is TGTGCCAGCAGGGCGAGCCCAGCCAGCTACAATGAGCAGTTCTTC. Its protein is CASRASPASYNEQFF.

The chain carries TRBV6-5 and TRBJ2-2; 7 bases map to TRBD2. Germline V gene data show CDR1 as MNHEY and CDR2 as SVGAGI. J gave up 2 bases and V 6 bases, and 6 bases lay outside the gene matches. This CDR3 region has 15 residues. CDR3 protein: CASRAGTTNTGELFF. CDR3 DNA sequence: TGTGCCAGCAGGGCCGGGACTACTAACACCGGGGAGCTGTTTTTT.

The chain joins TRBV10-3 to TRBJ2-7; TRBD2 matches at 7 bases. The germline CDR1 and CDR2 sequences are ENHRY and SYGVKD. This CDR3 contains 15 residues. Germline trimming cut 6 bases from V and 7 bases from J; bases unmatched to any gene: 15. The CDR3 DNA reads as TGTGCCATCAGGGGACTCACGGGAGGTACTCTGGAGCAGTACTTC. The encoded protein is CAIRGLTGGTLEQYF.

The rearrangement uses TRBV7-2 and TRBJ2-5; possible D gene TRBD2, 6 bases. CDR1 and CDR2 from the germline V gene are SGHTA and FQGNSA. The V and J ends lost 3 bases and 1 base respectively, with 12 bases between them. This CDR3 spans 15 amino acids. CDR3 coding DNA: TGTGCCAGCAGCTTCAAGGAGGGCCGCCAAGAGACCCAGTACTTC. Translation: CASSFKEGRQETQYF.

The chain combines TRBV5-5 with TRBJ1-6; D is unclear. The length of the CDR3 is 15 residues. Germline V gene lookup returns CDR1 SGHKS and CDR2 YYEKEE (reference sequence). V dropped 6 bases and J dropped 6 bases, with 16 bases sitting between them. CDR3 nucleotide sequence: TGTGCCAGCACTACAGCCCCTAGGAGTAATTCACCCCTCCACTTT. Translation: CASTTAPRSNSPLHF.

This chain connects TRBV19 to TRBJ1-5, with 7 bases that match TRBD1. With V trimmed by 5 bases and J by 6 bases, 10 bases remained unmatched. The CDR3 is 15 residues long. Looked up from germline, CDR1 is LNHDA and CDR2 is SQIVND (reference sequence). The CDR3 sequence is CASSPLGQAGQPQHF. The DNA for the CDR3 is TGTGCCAGTAGTCCTCTAGGACAGGCGGGTCAGCCCCAGCATTTT.

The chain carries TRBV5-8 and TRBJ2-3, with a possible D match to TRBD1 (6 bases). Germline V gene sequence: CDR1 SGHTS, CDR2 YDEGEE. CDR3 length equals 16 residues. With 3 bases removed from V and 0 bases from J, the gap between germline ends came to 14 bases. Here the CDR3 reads CASSSGGRLSTDTQYF. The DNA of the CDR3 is TGTGCCAGCAGCTCTGGGGGCAGGCTAAGCACAGATACGCAGTATTTT.

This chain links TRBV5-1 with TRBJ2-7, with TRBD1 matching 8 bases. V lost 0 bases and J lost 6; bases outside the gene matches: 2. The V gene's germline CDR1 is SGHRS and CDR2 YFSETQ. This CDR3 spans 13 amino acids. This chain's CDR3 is CASSLVTGGEQYF. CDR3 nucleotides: TGCGCCAGCAGCTTGGTCACAGGGGGCGAGCAGTACTTC.